A selection of T cell receptor beta chains follows, all from one sample in a study of vaccination and CD4 T cells after COVID-19. TCRdb re-derived calls from the PCR reads in MiXCR, one entry per CDR3 protein. Altogether 7,500 to 10,000 distinct CDR3 sequences are present, 55% to 75% being singletons, with the ten largest covering 37%. For these receptors, no antigen is known. Sample: CD4+ T cells from blood, cultured in vitro. These receptors were obtained from a human donor who had recovered from COVID-19. Both conserved end residues are part of each CDR3. D genes are given only for firm matches. Clone sizes are given selectively: once, few, many, or a class where the clone is expanded.

clone_size: NA
v_call: TRBV11-3
j_call: TRBJ2-1
d_call: TRBD2
cdr3_nt: TGTGCCAGCAGCCTTGGGACTAGCGGGGACAATGAGCAGTTCTTC
cdr3_aa: CASSLGTSGDNEQFF

clone_size: NA
v_call: TRBV21-1
j_call: TRBJ1-6
d_call: NA
cdr3_nt: TGTGCCAGCAGCACCCGGGGGAGGGAACGAAATTCACCCCTCCACTTT
cdr3_aa: CASSTRGRERNSPLHF

clone_size: few
v_call: TRBV7-6
j_call: TRBJ1-1
d_call: TRBD1
cdr3_nt: TGTGCCAGCAGCTCCCGGACAGGTGGGGGCACTGAAGCTTTCTTT
cdr3_aa: CASSSRTGGGTEAFF

clone_size: NA
v_call: TRBV7-3
j_call: TRBJ2-3
d_call: TRBD2
cdr3_nt: TGTGCCAGCAGCTTGCGGGAGAGGGATACGCAGTATTTT
cdr3_aa: CASSLRERDTQYF

clone_size: NA
v_call: TRBV6-5
j_call: TRBJ1-2
d_call: NA
cdr3_nt: TGTGCCAGCAGTTACTCGAAAGGGATCTATGGCTACACCTTC
cdr3_aa: CASSYSKGIYGYTF

clone_size: NA
v_call: TRBV6-2/TRBV6-3
j_call: TRBJ2-2
d_call: TRBD2
cdr3_nt: TGTGCCAGTGCTAGCGGTGCGAACACCGGGGAGCTGTTTTTT
cdr3_aa: CASASGANTGELFF

clone_size: few
v_call: TRBV29-1
j_call: TRBJ1-2
d_call: TRBD1
cdr3_nt: TGCAGCGCCTCCACCGGGACAGGGGGTAACTATGGCTACACCTTC
cdr3_aa: CSASTGTGGNYGYTF

clone_size: once
v_call: TRBV6-5
j_call: TRBJ1-1
d_call: NA
cdr3_nt: TGTGCCAGCAGTTACTCGAACGGGGGGACCACTGAAGCTTTCTTT
cdr3_aa: CASSYSNGGTTEAFF

clone_size: NA
v_call: TRBV19
j_call: TRBJ2-6
d_call: NA
cdr3_nt: TGTGCCAGTATCGACTCGGCGGCCAGTTCCCGCTCTGGGGCCAACGTCCTGACTTTC
cdr3_aa: CASIDSAASSRSGANVLTF

clone_size: NA
v_call: TRBV5-6
j_call: TRBJ1-2
d_call: TRBD1
cdr3_nt: TGTGCCAGCAGCCGGGGGACAGGGGGCTATGGCTACACCTTC
cdr3_aa: CASSRGTGGYGYTF

clone_size: NA
v_call: TRBV4-1
j_call: TRBJ1-1
d_call: TRBD1
cdr3_nt: TGCGCCAGCAGCCTGCCGGACAGGGGGCTAATGAGTGAAGCTTTCTTT
cdr3_aa: CASSLPDRGLMSEAFF

clone_size: NA
v_call: TRBV2
j_call: TRBJ1-1
d_call: NA
cdr3_nt: TGTGCCAGCAGTGAAAACGGGGGGTGGACTGAAGCTTTCTTT
cdr3_aa: CASSENGGWTEAFF

clone_size: NA
v_call: TRBV7-2
j_call: TRBJ2-7
d_call: NA
cdr3_nt: TGTGCCAGCAGCCTGGGACGTCGTACCTCCTACGAGCAGTACTTC
cdr3_aa: CASSLGRRTSYEQYF

clone_size: NA
v_call: TRBV20-1
j_call: TRBJ1-4
d_call: NA
cdr3_nt: TGCAGTGCGATTTCGGGGGTTAATGAAAAACTGTTTTTT
cdr3_aa: CSAISGVNEKLFF

clone_size: NA
v_call: TRBV20-1
j_call: TRBJ2-1
d_call: NA
cdr3_nt: TGCAGTGCTAGGAACGGACTAACTACCAATGAGCAGTTCTTC
cdr3_aa: CSARNGLTTNEQFF

clone_size: NA
v_call: TRBV19
j_call: TRBJ1-2
d_call: NA
cdr3_nt: TGTGCCAGTACCCCCTCCGGGGAGGGAACCTACTATGGCTACACCTTC
cdr3_aa: CASTPSGEGTYYGYTF

clone_size: NA
v_call: TRBV19
j_call: TRBJ1-3
d_call: NA
cdr3_nt: TGTGCCAGCCTTGACAGGACCCCCCCTGGAAACACCATATATTTT
cdr3_aa: CASLDRTPPGNTIYF

clone_size: few
v_call: TRBV7-9
j_call: TRBJ1-5
d_call: TRBD1
cdr3_nt: TGTGCCAGCAGCTTAGGGGACAGGGGTGTTCAGCCCCAGCATTTT
cdr3_aa: CASSLGDRGVQPQHF

clone_size: NA
v_call: TRBV20-1
j_call: TRBJ2-3
d_call: TRBD2
cdr3_nt: TGCAGTGCTAGAGCGCAAACTTGGGCTAGCGGGCACACAGATACGCAGTATTTT
cdr3_aa: CSARAQTWASGHTDTQYF

clone_size: NA
v_call: TRBV20-1
j_call: TRBJ2-5
d_call: TRBD2
cdr3_nt: TGCAGTGCTAATTCCCTAGCGGGGACGGGAGAGACCCAGTACTTC
cdr3_aa: CSANSLAGTGETQYF